This T cell receptor (beta chain) was documented in a study of T cells in Graves' hyperthyroidism and ophthalmopathy. Whole-study findings and limits: Peripheral blood also featured most of the thyroid clonotypes expanded above 0.001. Prediction of ophthalmopathy progression came a median approximately 6 months pre-onset.

This clonotype was recorded only once. Its target is not known. Enrolled ophthalmopathy patients presented with a Clinical Activity Score of at least 3, a NOSPECS grade of at least 4, and disease duration under 3 months. A roughly 10 ml volume of fresh peripheral blood provided the PBMCs. After removal of 4 bases from V and 7 bases from J, the junction contained 8 bases not matched to a gene. Germline lookup yields CDR1 SGHAT and CDR2 FQDESV (reference sequence). This CDR3 comprises 16 residues. TCR beta CDR3 region amplification was performed from RNA transcripts. TCR CDR3 regions were first amplified by RT-PCR with HTBI primers. TCRdb redid the calling of the multiplex PCR reads with MiXCR, one entry per CDR3 protein. The sample gives about 400,000 distinct CDR3 sequences, 13% to 15% of which show up once; roughly a fifth is in the top ten.

The clonotype comes from a woman aged 60-75 years with Graves' ophthalmopathy. The chain couples TRBV11-1 to TRBJ2-1, with 12 bases fitting TRBD2. Sequencing was done on a sample of blood. This chain's CDR3 is CASSSPTSGRRNEQFF. In nucleotides, the CDR3 is TGTGCCAGCAGCTCGCCCACTAGCGGGAGGAGGAATGAGCAGTTCTTC.